This T cell receptor (beta chain) was captured by sequencing in a study of blood T cells in healthy people across ages. Study findings and constraints: A strong correlation between TCR beta diversity and naive T cell percentage was seen. Long-lived and aged donors differed, with more naive CD4+ cells and higher diversity in the long-lived.

Primed by a sample-barcoded 5' primer and a J-beta primer mix, a second PCR proceeded for 7 to 11 cycles. Via MiXCR, TCRdb re-called the 5' RACE reads, giving one row per CDR3 protein. Here the sample spans hundreds of thousands of distinct CDR3 sequences, about half being singletons. Every donor contributed about 10 milliliters of peripheral blood by blood draw. Isolated PBMCs totaled at least 7 million in each sample. The CDR3 consists of 14 residues. Germline V lookup: CDR1 DFQATT, CDR2 SNEGSKA (reference sequence). V was trimmed by 3 bases and J by 5 bases, leaving 16 bases between them. Notes on this clonotype: Its antigen is not identified.

This chain connects TRBV20-1 to TRBJ2-5; TRBD1 might be the D (6 bases). Sequenced input: blood. This receptor was identified in a woman aged 55-69 years in good health. The CDR3 bases are TGCAGTGCTAGGGCCCAGACTACAGGGGAGACCCAGTACTTC. The encoded protein is CSARAQTTGETQYF.